This T cell receptor (beta chain) was observed in a study of blood T cell repertoires in COVID-19. For the study at large: The United States, Italy and Spain were the sources of the acute and convalescent COVID-19 samples. In each case, the material was cDNA or gDNA derived from T cells, B-cell-depleted T cells, or PBMCs.

In its sample, this clone was seen a few times. The authors' processing: Researchers report that nucleated cell counts were estimated from reference gene primer amplification. Measured with immunoSEQ multiplex PCR; TCRdb has only the in-frame clones, and not every one. For V, J and clone size, that table is used; D and trimming come from the DNA. The sample has around 200,000 clones; about 86% are singletons. V was pared by 0 bases and J by 5 bases, with 9 bases between. The germline gives CDR1 SGHRS, CDR2 YFSETQ. The CDR3 spans 14 residues. The V call is TRBV5-1, the J call TRBJ2-1, with a possible D match to TRBD1 (5 bases). This receptor was identified in a man aged 45-65 years with active or convalescent COVID-19. The sequencing sample was made of peripheral blood. CDR3 in amino acids: CASSLVTGDNEQFF. The CDR3 DNA is TGCGCCAGCAGCTTGGTCACAGGAGACAATGAGCAGTTCTTC.